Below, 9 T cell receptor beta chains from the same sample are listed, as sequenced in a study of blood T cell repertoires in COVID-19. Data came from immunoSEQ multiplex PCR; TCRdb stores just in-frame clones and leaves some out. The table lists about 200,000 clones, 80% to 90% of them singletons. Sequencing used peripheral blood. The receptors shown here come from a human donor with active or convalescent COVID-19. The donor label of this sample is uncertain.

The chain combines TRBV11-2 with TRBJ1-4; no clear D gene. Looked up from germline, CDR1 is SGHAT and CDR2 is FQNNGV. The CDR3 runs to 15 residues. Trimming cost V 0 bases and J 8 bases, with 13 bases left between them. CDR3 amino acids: CASSLEVRGSEKLFF. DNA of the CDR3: TGTGCCAGCAGCTTAGAGGTCCGAGGGAGCGAAAAACTGTTTTTT.

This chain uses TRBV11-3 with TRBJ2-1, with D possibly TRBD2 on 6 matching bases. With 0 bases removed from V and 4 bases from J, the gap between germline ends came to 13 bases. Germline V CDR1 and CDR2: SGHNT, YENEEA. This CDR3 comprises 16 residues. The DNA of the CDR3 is TGTGCCAGCAGCTTAGAGAGACTAGGAACTTACAATGAGCAGTTCTTC. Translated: CASSLERLGTYNEQFF.

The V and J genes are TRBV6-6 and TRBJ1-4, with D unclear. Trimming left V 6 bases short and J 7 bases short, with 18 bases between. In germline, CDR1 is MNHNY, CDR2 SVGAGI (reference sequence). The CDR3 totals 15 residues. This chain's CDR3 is CASSLAEGLAEKLFF. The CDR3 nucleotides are TGTGCCAGCAGCCTGGCAGAGGGCCTCGCTGAAAAACTGTTTTTT.

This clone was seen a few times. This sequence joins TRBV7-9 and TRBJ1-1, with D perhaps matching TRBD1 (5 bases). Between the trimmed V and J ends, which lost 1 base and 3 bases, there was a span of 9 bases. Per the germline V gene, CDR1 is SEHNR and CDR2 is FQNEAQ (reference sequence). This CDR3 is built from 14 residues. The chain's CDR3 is CASSLGQGDTEAFF. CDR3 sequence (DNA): TGTGCCAGCAGCTTAGGGCAGGGTGACACTGAAGCTTTCTTT.

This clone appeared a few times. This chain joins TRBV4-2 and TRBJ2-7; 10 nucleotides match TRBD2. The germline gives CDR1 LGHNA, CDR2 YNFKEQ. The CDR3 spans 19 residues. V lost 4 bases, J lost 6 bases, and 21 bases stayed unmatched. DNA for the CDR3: TGTGCCAGCAGCCTGGGACGGCCGGCTAGCGGGGGCCGATTCGGCGAGCAGTACTTC. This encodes CASSLGRPASGGRFGEQYF.

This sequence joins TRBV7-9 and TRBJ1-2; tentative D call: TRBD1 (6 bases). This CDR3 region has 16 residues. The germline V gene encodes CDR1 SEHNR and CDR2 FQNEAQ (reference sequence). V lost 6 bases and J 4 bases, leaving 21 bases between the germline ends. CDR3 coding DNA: TGTGCCAGCAGTCCCCAAGGACAGCGTGTAGCCTATGGCTACACCTTC. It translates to CASSPQGQRVAYGYTF. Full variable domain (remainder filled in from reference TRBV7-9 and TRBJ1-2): DTGVSQNPRHKITKRGQNVTFRCDPISEHNRLYWYRQTLGQGPEFLTYFQNEAQLEKSRLLSDRFSAERPKGSFSTLEIQRTEQGDSAMYLCASSPQGQRVAYGYTFGSGTRLTVV.

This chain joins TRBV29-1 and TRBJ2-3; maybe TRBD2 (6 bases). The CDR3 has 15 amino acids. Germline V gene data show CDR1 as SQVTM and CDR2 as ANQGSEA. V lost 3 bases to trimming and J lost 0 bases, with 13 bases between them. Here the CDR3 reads CSVEEGAVSTDTQYF. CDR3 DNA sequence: TGCAGCGTTGAGGAGGGAGCGGTTAGCACAGATACGCAGTATTTT.

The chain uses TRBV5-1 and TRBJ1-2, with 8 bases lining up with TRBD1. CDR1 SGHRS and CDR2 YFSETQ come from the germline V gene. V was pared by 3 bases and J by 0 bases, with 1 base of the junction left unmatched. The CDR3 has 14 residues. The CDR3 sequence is CASSSGQANYGYTF. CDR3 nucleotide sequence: TGCGCCAGCAGCTCGGGACAGGCTAACTATGGCTACACCTTC. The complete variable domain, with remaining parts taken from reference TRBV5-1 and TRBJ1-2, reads KAGVTQTPRYLIKTRGQQVTLSCSPISGHRSVSWYQQTPGQGLQFLFEYFSETQRNKGNFPGRFSGRQFSNSRSEMNVSTLELGDSALYLCASSSGQANYGYTFGSGTRLTVV.

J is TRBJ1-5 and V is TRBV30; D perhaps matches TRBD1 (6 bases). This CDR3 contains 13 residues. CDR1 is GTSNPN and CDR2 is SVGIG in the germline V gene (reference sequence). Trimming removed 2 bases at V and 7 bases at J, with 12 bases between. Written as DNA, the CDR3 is TGTGCCTGGAGTCGAAGGGGGGGCCAGCCCCAGCATTTT. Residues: CAWSRRGGQPQHF.